Each of the 18 T cell receptor beta chains below was sequenced from the same sample in a study of T cells after yellow fever vaccination. Each CDR3 protein is one row after TCRdb ran MiXCR on the 5' RACE reads. The sample lists a few hundred thousand distinct CDR3 sequences; around 12% were seen once. Sequences were derived from CD4+ T cells sorted from PBMCs, sampled 15 days after the yellow fever booster vaccination. The receptors here all came from a man aged 18 to 29 who received the YFV17D yellow fever vaccine.

This chain connects TRBV7-9 to TRBJ2-3; perhaps D is TRBD1 or TRBD2 (5 bases each). Deletions cut 5 bases from V and 2 bases from J, with 8 bases between. CDR1 and CDR2 from the germline V gene are SEHNR and FQNEAQ (reference sequence). The CDR3 totals 13 residues. The CDR3 loop reads CASSRGVTDTQYF. The CDR3 DNA reads TGTGCCAGCAGCCGAGGGGTCACAGATACGCAGTATTTT.

The J gene is TRBJ2-7, the V gene TRBV19; D assignment may be TRBD1 or TRBD2 (6 bases each). CDR1 and CDR2 from the germline V gene are LNHDA and SQIVND (reference sequence). The CDR3 runs 14 residues. Trimming cost V 8 bases and J 1 base, with 15 bases left between them. The CDR3 coding sequence is TGTGCCAGTGCAGGAGGGGGTTCGTCCTACGAGCAGTACTTC. The encoded protein is CASAGGGSSYEQYF.

The chain uses TRBV30 and TRBJ1-1, with a weak D call TRBD1 (5 bases). There are 11 residues in the CDR3. The ends were cut back, 3 bases at V and 11 bases at J, with 13 bases in the middle. Per the germline V gene, CDR1 is GTSNPN and CDR2 is SVGIG (reference sequence). For the CDR3, the DNA is TGTGCCTGGAGCGGGGGGAATTGGGCTTTCTTT. The encoded protein is CAWSGGNWAFF.

The chain employs TRBV7-2 and TRBJ2-6, with TRBD2 identical over 10 bases. The ends lost 5 bases at V and 0 bases at J; junction bases unmatched: 4. Germline CDR1 reads SGHTA; CDR2 reads FQGNSA. The CDR3 runs 17 residues. CDR3 region: CASSTSGTVSGANVLTF. In nucleotides, the CDR3 is TGTGCCAGCAGCACTAGCGGGACGGTCTCTGGGGCCAACGTCCTGACTTTC.

This clonotype has more than one count but fewer than ten. The chain combines TRBV7-2 with TRBJ1-6; D unclear. Trimming removed 5 bases from V and 13 bases from J, with 15 bases in between. The germline gives CDR1 SGHTA, CDR2 FQGNSA. The CDR3 length is 13 residues. This chain's CDR3 is CASSPYFDAPLHF. Here the CDR3 DNA reads TGTGCCAGCAGCCCTTACTTCGACGCCCCCCTCCACTTT.

This clonotype was detected a few times. In DNA, the CDR3 is TGCGCCAGCAGCCAAGAAATGGGCCCCGGCGTACGGCAGTTCTTC. It translates to CASSQEMGPGVRQFF. The chain recombines TRBV4-1 with TRBJ2-1; D is unresolved. The length of the CDR3 is 15 residues. The germline gives CDR1 MGHRA, CDR2 YSYEKL. V was pared by 0 bases and J by 12 bases, with 18 bases between.

This clonotype was seen ten or more times. The chain employs TRBV5-6 and TRBJ2-3; 9 bases match TRBD1. The CDR3 has 15 residues. The V gene's germline CDR1 is SGHDT and CDR2 YYEEEE. V dropped 0 bases and J dropped 6; count of bases not matched to a gene: 5. The CDR3 DNA sequence: TGTGCCAGCAGCTTGGGGGGACAGGGCTTGGATACGCAGTATTTT. It yields the protein CASSLGGQGLDTQYF.

This chain uses TRBV20-1 with TRBJ2-1; 7 nucleotides align to TRBD2. The germline CDR1 and CDR2 sequences are DFQATT and SNEGSKA (reference sequence). The V and J ends lost 6 bases and 9 bases, in that order; junction bases with no gene match: 11. The CDR3 has 13 residues. The CDR3 sequence is CSATSGDYREQFF. In DNA form, the CDR3 reads TGCAGTGCCACCTCGGGGGACTACCGTGAGCAGTTCTTC.

The chain combines TRBV7-6 with TRBJ2-1; D call uncertain. Germline V CDR1 and CDR2: SGHVS, FNYEAQ. V shed 4 bases and J shed 9 bases, with 13 bases lying between them. The CDR3 is made up of 13 amino acids. The CDR3 nucleotides read TGTGCCAGCAGCTCCTCTTTCGGAGTTGAGCAGTTCTTC. It yields the protein CASSSSFGVEQFF. The full variable domain, in which reference TRBV7-6 and TRBJ2-1 provide the parts outside the CDR3, is GAGVSQSPRYKVTKRGQDVALRCDPISGHVSLYWYRQALGQGPEFLTYFNYEAQQDKSGLPNDRFSAERPEGSISTLTIQRTEQRDSAMYRCASSSSFGVEQFFGPGTRLTVL.

V usage is TRBV6-2 or TRBV6-3 and J usage is TRBJ2-7, with unresolved D. The V gene's germline CDR1 is MNHEY and CDR2 SVGEGT. The CDR3 loop spans 17 amino acids. V was shortened by 5 bases and J by 0 bases, with 20 bases between the two germline ends. The CDR3 DNA is TGTGCCAGCAGTGGCAGTTCGACACGGACCACCTCCTACGAGCAGTACTTC. It specifies CASSGSSTRTTSYEQYF.

In this sample, this clonotype turned up a few times. The chain uses TRBV6-2 or TRBV6-3 and TRBJ2-7; 11 bases align to TRBD1. CDR3 length: 19 amino acids. V lost 6 bases, J lost 0 bases, and 16 bases stayed unmatched. Germline V lookup: CDR1 MNHEY, CDR2 SVGEGT. CDR3 region: CASRFEGQGANLDSYEQYF. The DNA of the CDR3 is TGTGCCAGCAGGTTTGAAGGACAGGGGGCCAATTTAGACTCCTACGAGCAGTACTTC.

There are a few counts of this clonotype. CDR3 coding DNA: TGTGCCAGCAGTATGGAGGGACAGGGCTATGGCTACACCTTC. Translation: CASSMEGQGYGYTF. The V and J genes are TRBV6-5 and TRBJ1-2; 9 nucleotides align to TRBD1. J was trimmed by 4 bases and V by 5 bases; bases with no gene match: 5. CDR3 size: 14 residues. Looked up from germline, CDR1 is MNHEY and CDR2 is SVGAGI.

This chain joins TRBV5-1 and TRBJ1-1; D is undetermined. V was pared by 1 base and J by 0 bases, with 7 bases between. From germline, CDR1 is SGHRS and CDR2 YFSETQ. The CDR3 is 14 residues long. The CDR3 loop reads CASSLSWMNTEAFF. The DNA for the CDR3 is TGCGCCAGCAGCTTGTCCTGGATGAACACTGAAGCTTTCTTT.

This clonotype appeared a few times. The chain uses TRBV4-2 and TRBJ2-3, with 16 bases fitting TRBD2. Germline V gene data show CDR1 as LGHNA and CDR2 as YNFKEQ. The CDR3 extends over 18 amino acids. V lost 2 bases, J lost 7 bases, and 9 bases stayed unmatched. Here the CDR3 reads CASSQPLGTSGGANTQYF. The DNA for the CDR3 is TGTGCCAGCAGCCAACCGTTGGGGACTAGCGGGGGGGCCAATACGCAGTATTTT.

In DNA form, the CDR3 reads TGCAGTGCTAATTTAGCGGGGGTCCAAGAGACCCAGTACTTC. It encodes CSANLAGVQETQYF. The chain recombines TRBV20-1 with TRBJ2-5; 9 positions agree with TRBD2. The germline V gene has CDR1 DFQATT and CDR2 SNEGSKA (reference sequence). V was pared by 4 bases and J by 1 base, with 4 bases of the junction left unmatched. The CDR3 runs 14 residues.

This chain links TRBV10-3 with TRBJ2-7, with D possibly matching TRBD1 (5 bases). The germline gives CDR1 ENHRY, CDR2 SYGVKD. Trimming shortened V by 6 bases and J by 0 bases, and 9 bases separated the two germline ends. The CDR3 is made up of 13 amino acids. The CDR3 sequence: CAISDRNSYEQYV. CDR3 nucleotides: TGTGCCATCAGCGACAGAAACTCCTACGAGCAGTACGTC.

This clonotype was counted between two and nine times. The V and J genes are TRBV7-2 and TRBJ2-1, with D possibly TRBD2 on 6 matching bases. CDR1 is SGHTA, CDR2 FQGNSA, per germline. Between the trimmed V and J ends, which lost 0 bases and 2 bases, there was a span of 8 bases. This CDR3 spans 15 amino acids. The CDR3 nucleotides are TGTGCCAGCAGCTTAGCTAGCGGTCCCTACAATGAGCAGTTCTTC. Translated: CASSLASGPYNEQFF.

This clonotype was seen a handful of times. The chain carries TRBV4-1 and TRBJ2-1; the D gene is possibly TRBD1 (6 bases). Germline V gives CDR1 MGHRA, CDR2 YSYEKL. With 5 bases removed from V and 9 bases from J, the gap between germline ends came to 23 bases. CDR3 length equals 16 residues. The chain's CDR3 is CASSKPPGRTAREQFF. Written as DNA, the CDR3 is TGCGCCAGCAGCAAACCGCCGGGACGGACAGCTCGTGAGCAGTTCTTC.